These 20 T cell receptor beta chains were sequenced from one sample in a study of CD4+ T cells in melanoma. TCRdb's copy holds only in-frame clones and misses some; the assay was immunoSEQ multiplex PCR. The sample lists some 110,000 clones; about 90% were seen once. The sample comprised peripheral blood. These TCRs come from a human donor with melanoma.

V usage is TRBV5-1 and J usage is TRBJ2-7, with 8 positions matching TRBD1. The CDR3 totals 18 residues. Looked up from germline, CDR1 is SGHRS and CDR2 is YFSETQ. V lost 4 bases, J lost 2 bases, and 17 bases stayed unmatched. The chain's CDR3 is CASSQKDRELLRPYEQYF. The CDR3 coding sequence is TGCGCCAGCAGCCAGAAGGACAGGGAACTCCTTCGTCCCTACGAGCAGTACTTC.

This chain links TRBV4-3 with TRBJ2-3; maybe TRBD2 (5 bases). V was trimmed by 0 bases and J by 2 bases, leaving 15 bases between them. Germline CDR1 reads LGHNA; CDR2 reads YSLEER. The CDR3 length is 17 residues. CDR3: CASSQEERVEYTDTQYF. Written as DNA, the CDR3 is TGCGCCAGCAGCCAAGAGGAGAGGGTGGAGTACACAGATACGCAGTATTTT.

The V call is TRBV7-6, the J call TRBJ2-2, with TRBD1 matching 9 bases. Trimming at V came to 1 base and at J to 5 bases, leaving 2 bases not matched to a gene. Germline CDR1 reads SGHVS; CDR2 reads FNYEAQ. CDR3 length equals 15 residues. CDR3 DNA sequence: TGTGCCAGCAGCTTAGGAGACAGGGGGACCGGGGAGCTGTTTTTT. Translating it yields CASSLGDRGTGELFF. The full variable domain, rest sourced from reference TRBV7-6 and TRBJ2-2, is GAGVSQSPRYKVTKRGQDVALRCDPISGHVSLYWYRQALGQGPEFLTYFNYEAQQDKSGLPNDRFSAERPEGSISTLTIQRTEQRDSAMYRCASSLGDRGTGELFFGEGSRLTVL.

This clone came up once. The chain combines TRBV12-5 with TRBJ2-7; the match to TRBD1 covers 7 bases. The CDR3 is made up of 13 amino acids. Germline trimming cut 4 bases from V and 4 bases from J; bases unmatched to any gene: 4. Germline V CDR1 and CDR2: LGHNT, FRNRAP. The CDR3 protein is CASGSGGKYEQYF. CDR3 in DNA: TGTGCTAGTGGTTCAGGGGGAAAGTACGAGCAGTACTTC.

The chain couples TRBV10-2 to TRBJ2-1; D is perhaps TRBD1 (5 bases). Looked up from germline, CDR1 is WSHSY and CDR2 is SAAADI. CDR3 length: 16 residues. V gave up 2 bases and J gave up 8 bases, with 19 bases separating them. CDR3 region: CASSEMGRAGIDEQFF. The CDR3 DNA reads as TGCGCCAGCAGTGAGATGGGTCGGGCAGGGATCGATGAGCAGTTCTTC.

The rearrangement links TRBV9 to TRBJ2-5, with 8 bases identical to TRBD1. The junction had 0 bases not matched to a gene; V was cut back by 2 bases and J by 3 bases. This CDR3 has 13 residues. Looked up from germline, CDR1 is SGDLS and CDR2 is YYNGEE. The CDR3: CASSVDREETQYF. The CDR3 region has the DNA TGTGCCAGCAGCGTGGACAGGGAAGAGACCCAGTACTTC. Drawing the rest from reference TRBV9 and TRBJ2-5, the complete variable domain is DSGVTQTPKHLITATGQRVTLRCSPRSGDLSVYWYQQSLDQGLQFLIQYYNGEERAKGNILERFSAQQFPDLHSELNLSSLELGDSALYFCASSVDREETQYFGPGTRLLVL.

This clone occurred once. The chain recombines TRBV10-3 with TRBJ2-7, with 7 positions matching TRBD1. CDR1 ENHRY and CDR2 SYGVKD come from the germline V gene. The CDR3 is 12 amino acids. After removal of 6 bases from V and 4 bases from J, the junction contained 3 bases not matched to a gene. The CDR3 protein is CAISRQGYEQYF. The CDR3 region has the DNA TGTGCCATCAGCCGACAGGGATACGAGCAGTACTTC.

The chain links TRBV27 to TRBJ1-5, with D possibly being TRBD1 (5 bases). In germline, CDR1 is MNHEY, CDR2 SMNVEV (reference sequence). V lost 3 bases to trimming and J lost 0 bases, with 9 bases between them. This CDR3 has 15 residues. The CDR3 sequence is CASSFQGLSNQPQHF. In DNA, the CDR3 is TGTGCCAGCAGTTTTCAGGGACTTAGCAATCAGCCCCAGCATTTT.

V and J are TRBV29-1 and TRBJ1-1; no reliable D call. Trimming left V 6 bases short and J 7 bases short, with 21 bases between. The CDR3 is 14 amino acids. Germline lookup yields CDR1 SQVTM and CDR2 ANQGSEA. The DNA of the CDR3 is TGCAGCGTCCACCTTCCCAGGAGGGAAGGTGAAGCTTTCTTT. Residues: CSVHLPRREGEAFF.

The chain is built from TRBV4-2 and TRBJ2-1, with TRBD2 identical over 14 bases. The V segment lost 2 bases and the J segment 10 bases; nucleotides outside the gene matches: 7. Germline loops: CDR1 LGHNA, CDR2 YNFKEQ. This CDR3 has 16 residues. The chain's CDR3 is CASSQKGTSGRREQFF. The CDR3 nucleotides are TGTGCCAGCAGCCAAAAAGGGACTAGCGGGAGAAGGGAGCAGTTCTTC.

The V gene is TRBV6-1, the J gene TRBJ2-6, with TRBD1 matching over 9 bases. The ends lost 2 bases at V and 4 bases at J; junction bases unmatched: 12. The CDR3 loop spans 19 amino acids. Germline V gene lookup returns CDR1 MNHNS and CDR2 SASEGT. This CDR3 reads CASSEFGQGKGSGANVLTF. In DNA, the CDR3 is TGTGCCAGCAGTGAATTCGGACAGGGGAAGGGATCGGGGGCCAACGTCCTGACTTTC.

This clone showed up just a few times. The V gene is TRBV5-1, the J gene TRBJ1-2, with a possible D match to TRBD1 (6 bases). Germline CDR1 and CDR2: SGHRS and YFSETQ. The CDR3 sequence is 13 residues long. V was trimmed by 3 bases and J by 7 bases, leaving 13 bases between them. CDR3 region: CASSWTAGVGYTF. The CDR3, as DNA: TGCGCCAGCAGCTGGACTGCAGGGGTTGGCTACACCTTC.

CDR3 amino acids: CASSSIGASTQHF. Written as DNA, the CDR3 is TGTGCCAGCAGCTCGATCGGCGCCTCGACCCAGCATTTT. The V gene is TRBV7-2, the J gene TRBJ1-5; D is unclear. This CDR3 contains 13 residues. Germline assignment: CDR1 SGHTA and CDR2 FQGNSA. V lost 4 bases and J 11 bases, leaving 15 bases between the germline ends.

Only a few counts were recorded for this clone. The chain uses TRBV9 and TRBJ2-1; D call uncertain. The CDR3 loop spans 15 amino acids. Germline CDR1 is SGDLS and CDR2 is YYNGEE. The germline V and J ends were trimmed by 4 bases and 5 bases, with 16 bases remaining between them. This CDR3 reads CASSYLFTRNNEQFF. The CDR3 DNA sequence: TGTGCCAGCAGCTATCTATTTACGCGGAACAATGAGCAGTTCTTC. Drawing the rest from reference TRBV9 and TRBJ2-1, the complete variable domain is DSGVTQTPKHLITATGQRVTLRCSPRSGDLSVYWYQQSLDQGLQFLIQYYNGEERAKGNILERFSAQQFPDLHSELNLSSLELGDSALYFCASSYLFTRNNEQFFGPGTRLTVL.

The chain combines TRBV5-6 with TRBJ1-1; 8 bases agree with TRBD1. The CDR3 spans 15 residues. J gave up 7 bases and V 4 bases, and 12 bases lay outside the gene matches. Per the germline V gene, CDR1 is SGHDT and CDR2 is YYEEEE. As DNA, the CDR3 is TGTGCCAGCAGCCGTATCCAGGGGGCTGGAGGTGAAGCTTTCTTT. Encoded protein: CASSRIQGAGGEAFF.

The chain employs TRBV10-3 and TRBJ1-5, with 9 bases lining up with TRBD1. Looked up from germline, CDR1 is ENHRY and CDR2 is SYGVKD. The CDR3 sequence is 13 residues long. J lost 5 bases, V lost 6 bases, and 2 bases had no gene match. The CDR3 DNA sequence: TGTGCCATCAGCCGGGACAGGGATCAGCCCCAGCATTTT. It codes for CAISRDRDQPQHF.

Only a few counts were recorded for this clone. The chain couples TRBV2 to TRBJ2-7; D is perhaps TRBD1 (6 bases). The CDR3 sequence is 11 residues long. From germline, CDR1 is SNHLY and CDR2 FYNNEI. Trimming stripped 6 bases from V and 12 bases from J, with 15 bases between. The CDR3 bases are TGTGCCAGCAGACTACAGGGTTTTTCGTACTTC. Its translation is CASRLQGFSYF. The full variable domain, its missing parts supplied by reference TRBV2 and TRBJ2-7, is EPEVTQTPSHQVTQMGQEVILRCVPISNHLYFYWYRQILGQKVEFLVSFYNNEISEKSEIFDDQFSVERPDGSNFTLKIRSTKLEDSAMYFCASRLQGFSYFGPGTRLTVT.

The chain uses TRBV10-3 and TRBJ2-3, with a weak D call TRBD2 (7 bases). The V end was cut by 6 bases, the J end by 6 bases, with 16 bases between. Germline V gives CDR1 ENHRY, CDR2 SYGVKD. The CDR3 is 14 amino acids. The CDR3 protein is CAISLGGRSDTQYF. Here the CDR3 DNA reads TGTGCCATCAGCTTGGGGGGGCGCAGTGATACGCAGTATTTT.

The gene calls are TRBV11-2 and TRBJ2-1, with D unclear. This CDR3 spans 14 amino acids. Trimming cost V 5 bases and J 2 bases, with 10 bases left between them. The germline CDR1 and CDR2 sequences are SGHAT and FQNNGV. The CDR3: CASSRSPAYNEQFF. CDR3 DNA: TGTGCCAGCAGCAGGTCCCCGGCCTACAATGAGCAGTTCTTC.

The V and J genes are TRBV5-1 and TRBJ2-3; weak D call: TRBD2 (5 bases). The germline V and J ends were trimmed by 4 bases and 3 bases, with 12 bases remaining between them. This CDR3 contains 14 residues. Germline values: CDR1 SGHRS, CDR2 YFSETQ. The CDR3 DNA is TGCGCCAGCAGCAGCGGACGGTATACAGATACGCAGTATTTT. This encodes CASSSGRYTDTQYF.